Ten or more counts support the clone carrying this T cell receptor beta chain. Library construction for TCR beta used iRepertoire HTBI primers and Arm-PCR of CDR3 regions. TCRdb re-derived calls from the multiplex PCR reads in MiXCR, one entry per CDR3 protein. The table includes 440,000 or so distinct CDR3 sequences, over 15% detected once. The ends lost 6 bases at V and 5 bases at J; junction bases unmatched: 9. The V gene's germline CDR1 is DFQATT and CDR2 SNEGSKA (reference sequence). CDR3 size: 13 residues. This entry is derived from a study of regulatory T cells in long-lasting Graves disease. Time point described: newly diagnosed GD, antithyroid drugs for less than 3 months. Isolated PBMC RNA provided the starting material for the TCR library. These sequences were also reported in another study, on T cells in Graves' hyperthyroidism and ophthalmopathy.

The chain combines TRBV20-1 with TRBJ1-1; TRBD1 aligns across 7 bases. Specimen: peripheral blood mononuclear cells (PBMCs), collected at new diagnosis, from a patient treated with antithyroid drugs. The TCR was taken from a woman in her twenties or thirties with Graves disease. The CDR3 DNA reads TGCAGTGCAAAGTGGGACAGCGAGACTGAAGCTTTCTTT. As protein: CSAKWDSETEAFF.